The clone carrying this T cell receptor (beta chain) was seen only a few times. The antigen is not known. The data were taken from a study of T cells in localized non-small cell lung cancer. Overall study results and limits: Of the top 100 tumor clones, median around 60 were in adjacent lung, about 26 among its top 100. Patients showing higher blood T cell density tended to see longer overall survival.

Trimming took 5 bases from V and 0 from J, leaving 14 bases between them. This CDR3 has 15 residues. CDR1 and CDR2 from the germline V gene are SEHNR and FQNEAQ (reference sequence). Measured with immunoSEQ multiplex PCR; TCRdb has only the in-frame clones, and not every one. The table has about 36,000 clones, around 88% seen once. The TCR originated in a woman aged 40-69 years with stage I lung adenocarcinoma. The chain joins TRBV7-9 to TRBJ2-7; D gene ambiguous. The sequencing here drew on peripheral blood, taken before any cancer treatment. In DNA, the CDR3 is TGTGCCAGCAGCCGAGCTGACCGCGGCTCCTACGAGCAGTACTTC. The encoded protein is CASSRADRGSYEQYF.